The rows below give T cell receptor beta chains drawn from one sample of a study of vaccination and CD4 T cells after COVID-19. One entry per CDR3 protein results from TCRdb running MiXCR on the PCR reads. The table records 25,000 to 30,000 distinct CDR3 sequences, under 60% of them present only once. The source material was CD4+ T cells from blood, sampled about 7 months after SARS-CoV-2 vaccination. The origin of the receptors is a human donor who had recovered from COVID-19. Each CDR3 is given with its conserved first and last residue. A D gene is named only where the DNA matches it firmly. Clone size is shown for a subset of rows, as once, few, many or a class of expanded clone.

j_call cdr3_length v_call d_call clone_size cdr3_nt cdr3_aa
TRBJ2-1 14 TRBV2 . . TGTGCCAGCAGTGAGGGGGAGTCCTACAATGAGCAGTTCTTC CASSEGESYNEQFF
TRBJ2-7 14 TRBV20-1 TRBD2 . TGCAGTGCAAGGGAGAGCGGGAGGCCCTACGAGCAGTACTTC CSARESGRPYEQYF
TRBJ1-1 14 TRBV7-3 TRBD1 . TGTGCCAGCAGCCGCGACAGGGGGCTTACTGAAGCTTTCTTT CASSRDRGLTEAFF
TRBJ1-2 16 TRBV19 . . TGTGCCAGCACACTCCTCTCGGGGGGGAGAAACTATGGCTACACCTTC CASTLLSGGRNYGYTF
TRBJ1-1 15 TRBV6-5 TRBD1 . TGTGCCAGCAGTTGGACAGGGCGGGTGGACACTGAAGCTTTCTTT CASSWTGRVDTEAFF
TRBJ1-1 15 TRBV27 . . TGTGCCGGCAGTTTATATGGGGGAGTGGACACTGAAGCTTTCTTT CAGSLYGGVDTEAFF
TRBJ1-5 17 TRBV7-2 . few TGTGCCAGCAGCCTCGCCCCACCCGGTTTAAGCAATCAGCCCCAGCATTTT CASSLAPPGLSNQPQHF
TRBJ2-4 13 TRBV19 TRBD1 . TGTGCCAGTAGCCTGACAGGGTTAGACATTCAGTACTTC CASSLTGLDIQYF
TRBJ2-7 13 TRBV2 . few TGTGCCAGCAGTGAATGGGCGGCCGACGAGCAGTACTTC CASSEWAADEQYF
TRBJ1-5 16 TRBV15 . few TGTGCCACCAGCAGAGGTGGAGGGATAGGGAATCAGCCCCAGCATTTT CATSRGGGIGNQPQHF
TRBJ1-2 11 TRBV6-1 . . TGTGCCAGCAGGACAGGCTATGGCTACACCTTC CASRTGYGYTF
TRBJ1-2 13 TRBV20-1 . . TGCAGTGCTAGGCCCAACGGAAACTATGGCTACACCTTC CSARPNGNYGYTF
TRBJ2-2 14 TRBV28 . once TGTGCCGCCGAGACAGGGCGGGGCACCGGGGAGCTGTTTTTT CAAETGRGTGELFF
TRBJ2-3 14 TRBV6-1 . few TGTGCCAGCAGCCAAACCGGGGCCACAGATACGCAGTATTTT CASSQTGATDTQYF
TRBJ1-5 15 TRBV20-1 . . TGCAGTGCTACACTTCACAGAAATAGCAATCAGCCCCAGCATTTT CSATLHRNSNQPQHF
TRBJ2-5 14 TRBV18 TRBD1 once TGTGCCAGCTCACCAAGGGACAGGGAAGAGACCCAGTACTTC CASSPRDREETQYF
TRBJ2-6 16 TRBV20-1 . . TGCAGTGCTAGAGACCCAGCAGGGCCTGGGGCCAACGTCCTGACTTTC CSARDPAGPGANVLTF
TRBJ2-3 17 TRBV7-8 TRBD2 few TGTGCCAGCAGCCATGCGCCCCAAGGTGGGAGGGCGGTTAGGCAGTATTTT CASSHAPQGGRAVRQYF
TRBJ1-1 13 TRBV19 . . TGTGCCAGTAGTATAGCCATGAACACTGAAGCTTTCTTT CASSIAMNTEAFF
TRBJ2-7 14 TRBV19 . few TGTGCCAGTAGTAAAGGACACCTCGCCAACGAGCAGTACTTC CASSKGHLANEQYF
TRBJ2-3 17 TRBV6-5 TRBD2 . TGTGCCAGCAGTTTCGGACTAGCGGGAGGCCGCCCAGATACGCAGTATTTT CASSFGLAGGRPDTQYF
TRBJ2-7 14 TRBV28 TRBD2 . TGTGCCAGCAGTTTGACTAGCGTCCTCACCGAGCAGTACTTC CASSLTSVLTEQYF
TRBJ2-3 14 TRBV7-9 . . TGTGCCAGCAACCGCCAGGGAGTGGGAGATACGCAGTATTTT CASNRQGVGDTQYF
TRBJ2-2 13 TRBV7-9 . . TGTGCCAGCAGCTTAGCCTCCACCGGGGAGCTGTTTTTT CASSLASTGELFF
TRBJ2-7 12 TRBV5-4 TRBD1 . TGTGCCAGCAGACAGGGGGCTAACGAGCAGTACTTC CASRQGANEQYF
TRBJ1-1 13 TRBV6-2/TRBV6-3 . . TGTGCCAGCACCACAAACAGGGAGGGCGAAGCTTTCTTT CASTTNREGEAFF
TRBJ1-2 14 TRBV11-2 TRBD1 once TGTGCCAGCAGCGGGGGACAGGAGTTGGGGGGCTACACCTTC CASSGGQELGGYTF
TRBJ1-1 13 TRBV6-5 . . TGTGCCAGCAGTTACTCCGGTCACACTGAAGCTTTCTTT CASSYSGHTEAFF
TRBJ1-2 15 TRBV19 TRBD1 . TGTGCCAGCGCTAACGGACAGGGGATAAACTATGGCTACACCTTC CASANGQGINYGYTF
TRBJ1-1 13 TRBV19 . . TGTGCCAGTAGTAAAGCGGCAGGGTCTGAAGCTTTCTTT CASSKAAGSEAFF
TRBJ2-1 16 TRBV28 . . TGTGCCAGCAGTTTATTGGGCGGGACGCAGTACAATGAGCAGTTCTTC CASSLLGGTQYNEQFF
TRBJ1-2 15 TRBV2 . . TGTGCCAGCAGTGAGAGCAGGGCCGAGAACTATGGCTACACCTTC CASSESRAENYGYTF
TRBJ2-2 16 TRBV6-5 TRBD2 . TGTGCCAGCAGTTCCCAAGGGGACTACTACACCGGGGAGCTGTTTTTT CASSSQGDYYTGELFF
TRBJ1-5 14 TRBV20-1 . . TGCAGTGCTAGTGAGGGGGGACGGGGTCAGCCCCAGCATTTT CSASEGGRGQPQHF
TRBJ1-5 15 TRBV20-1 . few TGCAGTGCTAGATTCTTGGGGGGCTTGGGTCAGCCCCAGCATTTT CSARFLGGLGQPQHF
TRBJ2-5 14 TRBV27 TRBD2 . TGTGCCAGCAGTTTTAGGCGGGGAGGGGAGACCCAGTACTTC CASSFRRGGETQYF
TRBJ1-1 13 TRBV9 . . TGTGCCAGCAGCCGGGACCTGAACACTGAAGCTTTCTTT CASSRDLNTEAFF
TRBJ2-2 15 TRBV7-3 . . TGTGCCAGCAGCTTACATGGAGGGAGCACCGGGGAGCTGTTTTTT CASSLHGGSTGELFF
TRBJ1-6 12 TRBV19 TRBD1 . TGTGCCAGCACAGGGGGGCTCCCACCACTCCACTTT CASTGGLPPLHF
TRBJ2-7 15 TRBV9 TRBD1 . TGTGCCAGCAGCCCGAGGGACAGGGGATGGTACGAGCAGTACTTC CASSPRDRGWYEQYF
TRBJ2-7 13 TRBV7-8 TRBD2 few TGTGCCAGCAGCTTACTAGCGGGAGACGAGCAGTACTTC CASSLLAGDEQYF
TRBJ2-2 14 TRBV27 . few TGTGCCACCAGTCTGAGCCCTGTGGCCGGGGAGCTGTTTTTT CATSLSPVAGELFF
TRBJ1-5 15 TRBV5-4 . . TGTGCCAGCAGCTTGGAACCCCAAGGCAATCAGCCCCAGCATTTT CASSLEPQGNQPQHF
TRBJ1-5 15 TRBV19 . few TGTGCCAGTAGTATCCCTCGTGGGGTGGGTCAGCCCCAGCATTTT CASSIPRGVGQPQHF
TRBJ2-7 13 TRBV20-1 . . TGCAGTGCTTTACAGGGCTCTGTCTACGAGCAGTACTTC CSALQGSVYEQYF
TRBJ2-1 15 TRBV10-1 . . TGCGCCAGCAGTGAGAAGGGGGAACTCTACAATGAGCAGTTCTTC CASSEKGELYNEQFF
TRBJ1-5 15 TRBV6-1 TRBD1 few TGTGCCAGCTCGGTAGGACAGGGGGCCGATCAGCCCCAGCATTTT CASSVGQGADQPQHF
TRBJ2-7 13 TRBV7-9 . . TGTGCCAGCAGCCCCCCAGGCGGATACGAGCAGTACTTC CASSPPGGYEQYF
TRBJ1-6 14 TRBV20-1 TRBD1 few TGCAGTGCTAGTCCCAGGGGGTTCGATTCACCCCTCCACTTT CSASPRGFDSPLHF
TRBJ2-5 13 TRBV6-2/TRBV6-3 . once TGTGCCAGCAGGGACCAGACCCAAGAGACCCAGTACTTC CASRDQTQETQYF
TRBJ2-3 17 TRBV7-9 TRBD2 few TGTGCCAGCAGCTCCTCCCGGACTAGCGGGAGCACAGATACGCAGTATTTT CASSSSRTSGSTDTQYF
TRBJ2-7 15 TRBV27 . once TGTGCCAGCAGTTTAAGGCTTGGGGGCTCCTACGAGCAGTACTTC CASSLRLGGSYEQYF
TRBJ2-1 14 TRBV24-1 TRBD1 . TGTGCCACCAGTGAACTTGACAGGGCCAATGAGCAGTTCTTC CATSELDRANEQFF
TRBJ1-5 13 TRBV6-5 . . TGTGCCAGCAGTTACGCCCTCCTGGGGCCCCAGCATTTT CASSYALLGPQHF
TRBJ1-1 14 TRBV2 TRBD1 once TGTGTCAGCAGTGGACAGGGGGGGAACACTGAAGCTTTCTTT CVSSGQGGNTEAFF